This is a list of T cell receptor beta chains from one sample in a study of cytomegalovirus exposure and HLA in healthy donors. Repertoires were generated with immunoSEQ multiplex PCR, while TCRdb's copy carries only in-frame clones and drops some. Here the sample spans tens of thousands of clones, 65% to 85% being singletons. Material for sequencing was PBMCs. The receptors stem from a man aged 55 to 70 in good health and CMV-seropositive. Both conserved end residues are part of each CDR3. A D gene is named only where the DNA matches it firmly. Clone sizes are given selectively: once, few, many, or a class where the clone is expanded.

clone_size	v_call	d_call	j_call	cdr3_nt	cdr3_aa
NA	TRBV6-5	NA	TRBJ2-3	TGTGCCAGCAGTTACTCGGGGGGAGGTACCGCAGATACGCAGTATTTT	CASSYSGGGTADTQYF
NA	TRBV6-5	NA	TRBJ1-5	TGTGCCAGCAGGATCGGTCGGGTGAGCAATCAGCCCCAGCATTTT	CASRIGRVSNQPQHF
NA	TRBV19	NA	TRBJ2-7	TGTGCCAGTAGTACGAACGCTGCGTCCTACGAGCAGTACTTC	CASSTNAASYEQYF
NA	TRBV10-3	TRBD1	TRBJ2-2	TGTGCCATCAGTGAGGGAGACAGGGTGAACACCGGGGAGCTGTTTTTT	CAISEGDRVNTGELFF
NA	TRBV7-2	NA	TRBJ2-3	TGTGCCAGCAGCGTAACCGGGACAACAAATACGCAGTATTTT	CASSVTGTTNTQYF
NA	TRBV2	TRBD2	TRBJ2-3	TGTGCCAGCAGTGCCACTAGCGGGGGGCGTAGTGACACGCAGTATTTT	CASSATSGGRSDTQYF
NA	TRBV19	TRBD1	TRBJ1-5	TGTGCCAGTAGTTGGACAGGGGGCATGACCAATCAGCCCCAGCATTTT	CASSWTGGMTNQPQHF
NA	TRBV19	NA	TRBJ2-7	TGTGCCAGTAGTCAGGCGGGGACAGCCTACTACGAGCAGTACTTC	CASSQAGTAYYEQYF
NA	TRBV6-1	NA	TRBJ1-5	TGTGCCAGCAGGAAGGAAGAGGGCAATCAGCCCCAGCATTTT	CASRKEEGNQPQHF
medium-sized	TRBV7-6	TRBD2	TRBJ2-3	TGTGCCAGCAGTGGAAGCGGGGGGAGCACAGATACGCAGTATTTT	CASSGSGGSTDTQYF
NA	TRBV28	NA	TRBJ1-1	TGTGCCAGCAACGTTCCTTACGGACAAAACACTGAAGCTTTCTTT	CASNVPYGQNTEAFF